This TCR beta chain originates from a study of OX40 agonist ivuxolimab in advanced cancers. The ends were cut back, 1 base at V and 5 bases at J, with 15 bases in the middle. Per germline, CDR1 SGHRS and CDR2 YFSETQ. The CDR3 is 15 amino acids. Assay used: immunoSEQ multiplex PCR; TCRdb lists only in-frame clones, some missing. Counted here are tens of thousands of clones, approximately 86% occurring once; the ten biggest clones make up more than 3%. The rearrangement uses TRBV5-1 and TRBJ2-5; the D gene is possibly TRBD1 (6 bases). This receptor was obtained from an adult with an advanced solid tumor such as melanoma, head and neck, liver or kidney cancer. Sample: CD4+ or CD8+ T cells sorted from blood, taken in a trial of the OX40 agonist ivuxolimab. The CDR3 protein is CASSLSLGAGETQYF. DNA for the CDR3: TGCGCCAGCAGCTTGTCTCTGGGGGCTGGGGAGACCCAGTACTTC. The full variable domain, its missing parts supplied by reference TRBV5-1 and TRBJ2-5, is KAGVTQTPRYLIKTRGQQVTLSCSPISGHRSVSWYQQTPGQGLQFLFEYFSETQRNKGNFPGRFSGRQFSNSRSEMNVSTLELGDSALYLCASSLSLGAGETQYFGPGTRLLVL.